This is a list of T cell receptor beta chains from one sample in a study of cytomegalovirus exposure and HLA in healthy donors. Sequenced by immunoSEQ multiplex PCR; TCRdb stores in-frame clones only, minus some. Of 200,000 to 250,000 clones in the sample, 60% to 80% were seen once. Sequencing was performed on PBMCs. The receptors here all came from a male donor in good health and CMV-seronegative. Each CDR3 is given with its conserved first and last residue. A D gene is named only where the DNA matches it firmly. A clone size is listed for some rows: how often the clone was seen (once, few, many), or a class if it is expanded.

>.|TRBV25-1|TRBJ2-6|.
CASSEPKGGSGANVLTF
TGTGCCAGCAGTGAACCAAAAGGGGGTTCTGGGGCCAACGTCCTGACTTTC
>.|TRBV19|TRBJ1-2|.
CASWEPPSGRYTF
TGTGCCAGTTGGGAGCCTCCCTCCGGGCGCTACACCTTC
>.|TRBV28|TRBJ2-2|.
CASSFSGANTGELFF
TGTGCCAGCAGTTTCTCAGGGGCGAACACCGGGGAGCTGTTTTTT
>.|TRBV30|TRBJ2-7|.
CAWSVQVVLRHF
TGTGCCTGGAGTGTCCAGGTCGTGCTCCGGCACTTC
>.|TRBV5-6|TRBJ1-5|.
CASSLEGASNQPQHF
TGTGCCAGCAGCTTGGAAGGGGCCAGCAATCAGCCCCAGCATTTT
>once|TRBV5-1|TRBJ2-7|TRBD2
CASSLSGGPYEQYF
TGCGCCAGCAGCTTGTCGGGAGGCCCCTACGAGCAGTACTTC
>.|TRBV29-1|TRBJ2-3|.
CSVEDGQGLPSTDTQYF
TGCAGCGTTGAAGATGGGCAGGGGTTACCTAGCACAGATACGCAGTATTTT
>few|TRBV5-6|TRBJ2-7|.
CASSLWPYEQYF
TGTGCCAGCAGCTTGTGGCCCTACGAGCAGTACTTC
>.|TRBV28|TRBJ2-7|TRBD1
CASSPGDRVSEQYF
TGTGCCAGCAGTCCCGGGGACAGGGTAAGCGAGCAGTACTTC
>few|TRBV9|TRBJ2-2|TRBD2
CASSVVGSGQSTGELFF
TGTGCCAGCAGCGTAGTGGGTAGCGGGCAGAGTACCGGGGAGCTGTTTTTT
>.|TRBV19|TRBJ2-1|TRBD2
CASSHRTSGSLEQFF
TGTGCCAGTAGTCATCGGACTAGCGGGAGTCTTGAGCAGTTCTTC
>once|TRBV19|TRBJ2-3|.
CASSTGGKVFDTQYF
TGTGCCAGTAGTACTGGCGGGAAGGTTTTTGATACGCAGTATTTT
>few|TRBV4-2|TRBJ1-1|TRBD1
CASSSGQVNTEAFF
TGTGCCAGCAGCTCAGGACAGGTTAACACTGAAGCTTTCTTT
>few|TRBV5-6|TRBJ1-4|.
CASSLVTGTNEKLFF
TGTGCCAGCAGCTTGGTTACGGGGACTAATGAAAAACTGTTTTTT
>.|TRBV5-4|TRBJ2-3|.
CASSLGADIVADTQYF
TGTGCCAGCAGCTTGGGTGCGGACATCGTAGCAGATACGCAGTATTTT
>.|TRBV5-1|TRBJ1-5|.
CASSLGGGQGYQPQHF
TGCGCCAGCAGCTTGGGGGGCGGGCAGGGGTATCAGCCCCAGCATTTT
>.|TRBV14|TRBJ2-2|.
CASSQVVRARAGEPFF
TGTGCCAGCAGCCAAGTTGTGAGGGCACGGGCCGGGGAGCCGTTTTTT
>.|TRBV9|TRBJ1-2|.
CASSPPGHAVYGYTF
TGTGCCAGCAGCCCCCCCGGACACGCTGTCTATGGCTACACCTTC
>.|TRBV28|TRBJ2-7|.
CATSPFLRATYEQYF
TGTGCCACCAGCCCCTTTCTACGCGCAACCTACGAGCAGTACTTC
>.|TRBV6-5|TRBJ2-5|TRBD2
CASSSPGLGPETQYF
TGTGCCAGCAGTTCACCGGGACTAGGACCGGAGACCCAGTACTTC
>.|TRBV27|TRBJ2-3|TRBD1
CASSFIRGQGTDTQYF
TGTGCCAGCAGTTTTATAAGGGGGCAGGGCACAGATACGCAGTATTTT
>.|TRBV5-4|TRBJ2-5|TRBD1
CASSLRQGAPETQYF
TGTGCCAGCAGCTTAAGACAGGGGGCGCCCGAGACCCAGTACTTC
>.|TRBV19|TRBJ2-7|TRBD2
CASDSTSGPSYEQYF
TGTGCCAGCGACTCGACTAGCGGGCCCTCCTACGAGCAGTACTTC
>.|TRBV25-1|TRBJ2-2|TRBD1
CASRFTGTGGNGELFF
TGTGCCAGCAGGTTTACCGGGACAGGGGGCAACGGGGAGCTGTTTTTT
>.|TRBV7-6|TRBJ1-2|.
CASSPRDSLPDGYTF
TGTGCCAGCAGCCCTCGCGACTCCTTACCAGATGGCTACACCTTC
>.|TRBV4-1|TRBJ2-5|TRBD2
CASSPLAGGMEETQYF
TGCGCCAGCAGTCCTTTGGCGGGAGGCATGGAAGAGACCCAGTACTTC
>.|TRBV28|TRBJ2-5|TRBD1
CASSSQTGAETQYF
TGTGCCAGCAGTTCCCAGACAGGGGCAGAGACCCAGTACTTC
>.|TRBV7-9|TRBJ1-6|TRBD1
CASSAGQTNSPLHF
TGTGCCAGCAGCGCGGGACAGACCAATTCACCCCTCCACTTT
>.|TRBV6-1|TRBJ2-5|.
CASSVGTSKETQYF
TGTGCCAGCAGTGTGGGGACTTCCAAAGAGACCCAGTACTTC
>.|TRBV7-9|TRBJ1-4|TRBD1
CASSLGTGPTNEKLFF
TGTGCCAGCAGCTTAGGGACAGGGCCAACTAATGAAAAACTGTTTTTT
>.|TRBV19|TRBJ1-1|TRBD1
CASSIERHDRVNTEAFF
TGTGCCAGTAGTATAGAGCGGCACGACAGGGTGAACACTGAAGCTTTCTTT
>.|TRBV29-1|TRBJ2-7|.
CSVLDGTYEQYF
TGCAGCGTACTCGACGGGACCTACGAGCAGTACTTC
>.|TRBV7-3|TRBJ1-1|.
CASSLSVDTEAFF
TGTGCCAGCAGCTTATCGGTGGACACTGAAGCTTTCTTT
>few|TRBV5-6|TRBJ2-5|.
CASSTPHETQYF
TGTGCCAGCAGCACACCCCACGAGACCCAGTACTTC
>once|TRBV4-1|TRBJ1-6|TRBD1
CASSQDPQTGLMSSPLHF
TGCGCCAGCAGCCAAGATCCACAGACAGGGTTAATGAGTTCACCCCTCCACTTT
>.|TRBV6-1|TRBJ2-5|.
CASSESRTVKTQYF
TGTGCCAGCAGTGAATCGAGGACAGTAAAGACCCAGTACTTC
>.|TRBV11-1|TRBJ2-7|.
CASSFMSSYEQYF
TGTGCCAGCAGCTTCATGAGCTCCTACGAGCAGTACTTC
>.|TRBV14|TRBJ2-5|.
CASSQDRTVQETQYF
TGTGCCAGCAGCCAAGATCGGACAGTCCAAGAGACCCAGTACTTC
>.|TRBV7-6|TRBJ2-7|TRBD1
CASSATGPSYEQYF
TGTGCCAGCAGCGCGACAGGGCCTTCCTACGAGCAGTACTTC
>.|TRBV4-1|TRBJ2-7|TRBD1
CASSQDVRQGAYEQYF
TGCGCCAGCAGCCAAGATGTGAGACAGGGAGCCTACGAGCAGTACTTC
>.|TRBV5-1|TRBJ1-5|TRBD1
CASSLGTGNQPQHF
TGCGCCAGCAGCCTCGGGACAGGTAATCAGCCCCAGCATTTT
>.|TRBV7-3|TRBJ1-1|.
CASSLTLLGANEAFF
TGTGCCAGCAGCTTAACGTTACTGGGGGCGAATGAAGCTTTCTTT
>.|TRBV9|TRBJ2-3|TRBD1
CASSVSTGGDTQYF
TGTGCCAGCAGCGTTTCGACAGGGGGGGATACGCAGTATTTT
>.|TRBV9|TRBJ1-1|TRBD1
CASSAAITGGWNTEAFF
TGTGCCAGCAGCGCCGCGATAACAGGGGGCTGGAACACTGAAGCTTTCTTT
>once|TRBV19|TRBJ2-3|.
CASSTGIASTDTQYF
TGTGCCAGTAGTACCGGGATAGCTAGCACAGATACGCAGTATTTT
>.|TRBV18|TRBJ2-7|TRBD1
CASSPPWDREYEQYF
TGTGCCAGCTCACCACCGTGGGACAGAGAATACGAGCAGTACTTC
>.|TRBV28|TRBJ1-2|.
CASSLVPGNGYTF
TGTGCCAGCAGTTTAGTGCCAGGGAATGGCTACACCTTC
>.|TRBV30|TRBJ1-3|TRBD1
CAWSTGQGQGNTIYF
TGTGCCTGGAGCACTGGACAGGGCCAAGGAAACACCATATATTTT
>.|TRBV11-2|TRBJ2-4|.
CASSLDRRQGNIQYF
TGTGCCAGCAGCTTAGATAGAAGGCAGGGGAACATTCAGTACTTC
>.|TRBV18|TRBJ2-1|.
CASSPPATSPVNNEQFF
TGTGCCAGCTCACCACCGGCTACTAGCCCGGTAAACAATGAGCAGTTCTTC
>few|TRBV29-1|TRBJ1-2|TRBD1
CSVTQPGQPTGYTF
TGCAGCGTTACGCAGCCGGGACAGCCAACCGGCTACACCTTC
>.|TRBV5-1|TRBJ2-2|.
CASSLVGRENTGELFF
TGCGCCAGCAGCTTGGTGGGGCGGGAGAACACCGGGGAGCTGTTTTTT
>few|TRBV28|TRBJ1-4|TRBD1
CASHGTGEGKLFF
TGTGCCAGTCACGGGACAGGGGAGGGAAAACTGTTTTTT
>.|TRBV19|TRBJ2-7|.
CASSAGGIDYEQYF
TGTGCCAGTAGTGCGGGCGGTATAGACTACGAGCAGTACTTC
>.|TRBV18|TRBJ2-5|TRBD2
CASSRGASGKETQYF
TGTGCCAGCTCACGCGGGGCTAGCGGAAAAGAGACCCAGTACTTC
>.|TRBV5-1|TRBJ2-2|TRBD1
CASSLTDRGSFTGELFF
TGCGCCAGCAGCCTTACCGACAGGGGAAGTTTCACCGGGGAGCTGTTTTTT
>.|TRBV27|TRBJ2-5|TRBD2
CASSFTSAKGTQYF
TGTGCCAGCAGTTTCACTAGCGCTAAAGGGACCCAGTACTTC
>.|TRBV5-6|TRBJ2-5|.
CASSLLGGGNVQETQYF
TGTGCCAGCAGCTTGCTAGGTGGCGGTAACGTCCAAGAGACCCAGTACTTC
>.|TRBV15|TRBJ2-3|TRBD1
CATSPHRGRTDTQYF
TGTGCCACCAGCCCCCACAGGGGCCGCACAGATACGCAGTATTTT